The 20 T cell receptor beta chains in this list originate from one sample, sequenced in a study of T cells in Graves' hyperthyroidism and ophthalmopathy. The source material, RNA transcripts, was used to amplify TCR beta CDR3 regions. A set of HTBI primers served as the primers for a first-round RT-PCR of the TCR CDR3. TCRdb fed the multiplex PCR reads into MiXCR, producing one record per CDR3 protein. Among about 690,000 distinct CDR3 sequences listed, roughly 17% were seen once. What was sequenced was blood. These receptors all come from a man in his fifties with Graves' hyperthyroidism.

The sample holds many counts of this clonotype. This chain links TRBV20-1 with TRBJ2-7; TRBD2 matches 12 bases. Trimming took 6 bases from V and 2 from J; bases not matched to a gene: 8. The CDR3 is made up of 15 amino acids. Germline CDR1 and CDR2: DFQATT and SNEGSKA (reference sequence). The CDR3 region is CSANGLAGPPYEQYF. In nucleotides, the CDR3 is TGCAGTGCGAATGGACTAGCGGGACCTCCCTACGAGCAGTACTTC.

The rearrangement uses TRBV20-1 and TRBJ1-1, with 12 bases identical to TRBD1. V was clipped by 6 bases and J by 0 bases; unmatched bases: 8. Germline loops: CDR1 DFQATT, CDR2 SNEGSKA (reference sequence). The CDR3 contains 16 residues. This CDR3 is CSAIPGQGAMNTEAFF. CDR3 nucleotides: TGCAGTGCCATACCGGGACAGGGGGCCATGAACACTGAAGCTTTCTTT.

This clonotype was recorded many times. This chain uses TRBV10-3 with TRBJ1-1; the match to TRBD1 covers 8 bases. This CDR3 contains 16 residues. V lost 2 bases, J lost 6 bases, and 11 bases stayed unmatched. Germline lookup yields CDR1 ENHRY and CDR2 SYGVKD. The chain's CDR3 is CAISEPGQGLRAEAFF. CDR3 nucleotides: TGTGCCATCAGTGAGCCAGGACAGGGACTACGGGCTGAAGCTTTCTTT.

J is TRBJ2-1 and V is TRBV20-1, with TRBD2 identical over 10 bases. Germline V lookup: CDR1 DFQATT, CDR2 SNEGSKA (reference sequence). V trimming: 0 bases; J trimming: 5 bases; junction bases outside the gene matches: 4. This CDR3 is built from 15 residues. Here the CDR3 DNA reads TGCAGTGCTAGAGATGCTAGCGGGAGCGACAATGAGCAGTTCTTC. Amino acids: CSARDASGSDNEQFF.

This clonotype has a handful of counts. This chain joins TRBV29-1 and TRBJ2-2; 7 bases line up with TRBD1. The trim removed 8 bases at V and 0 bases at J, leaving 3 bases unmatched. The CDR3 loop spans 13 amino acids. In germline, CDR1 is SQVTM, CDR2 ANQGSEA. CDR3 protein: CSIQGANTGELFF. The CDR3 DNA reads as TGCAGCATCCAGGGGGCGAACACCGGGGAGCTGTTTTTT.

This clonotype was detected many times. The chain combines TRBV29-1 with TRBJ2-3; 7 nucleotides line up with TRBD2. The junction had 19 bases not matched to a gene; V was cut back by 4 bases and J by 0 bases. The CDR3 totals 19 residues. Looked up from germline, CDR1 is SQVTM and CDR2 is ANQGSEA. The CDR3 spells CSVGGQLISAGVSTDTQYF. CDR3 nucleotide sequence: TGCAGCGTTGGTGGGCAGTTAATTTCTGCGGGAGTCAGCACAGATACGCAGTATTTT.

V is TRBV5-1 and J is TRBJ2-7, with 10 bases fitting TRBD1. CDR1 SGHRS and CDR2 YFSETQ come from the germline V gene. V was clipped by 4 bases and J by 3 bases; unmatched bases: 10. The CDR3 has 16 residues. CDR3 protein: CASSRTTGGNNYEQYF. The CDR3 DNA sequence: TGCGCCAGCAGCAGGACGACAGGGGGCAATAACTACGAGCAGTACTTC.

The CDR3 protein is CSAKTGEQYF. In DNA form, the CDR3 reads TGCAGTGCTAAGACGGGGGAGCAGTACTTC. The chain joins TRBV20-1 to TRBJ2-7, with D maybe TRBD2 (5 bases). This CDR3 has 10 amino acids. Per germline, CDR1 DFQATT and CDR2 SNEGSKA (reference sequence). V was shortened by 4 bases and J by 7 bases, with 8 bases between the two germline ends.

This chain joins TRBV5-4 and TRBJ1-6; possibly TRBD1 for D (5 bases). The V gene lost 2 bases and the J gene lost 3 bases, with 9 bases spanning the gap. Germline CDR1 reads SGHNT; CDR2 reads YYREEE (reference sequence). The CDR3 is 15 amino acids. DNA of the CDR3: TGTGCCAGCAGCTTCCGGGGCGGCTATAATTCACCCCTCCACTTT. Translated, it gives CASSFRGGYNSPLHF.

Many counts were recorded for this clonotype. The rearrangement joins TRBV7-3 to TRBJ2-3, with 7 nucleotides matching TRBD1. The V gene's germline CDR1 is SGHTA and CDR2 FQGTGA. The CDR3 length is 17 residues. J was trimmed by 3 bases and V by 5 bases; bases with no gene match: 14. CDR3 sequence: CASSIQGGSSRTDTQYF. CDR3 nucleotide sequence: TGTGCCAGCAGCATTCAAGGGGGCTCCTCGCGGACAGATACGCAGTATTTT.

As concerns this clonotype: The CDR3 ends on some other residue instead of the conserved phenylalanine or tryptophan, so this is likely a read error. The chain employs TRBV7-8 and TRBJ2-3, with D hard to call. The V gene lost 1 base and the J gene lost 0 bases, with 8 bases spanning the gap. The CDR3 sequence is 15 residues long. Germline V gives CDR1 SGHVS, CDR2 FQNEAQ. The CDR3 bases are TGTGCCAGCAGCTTAGTTGCAGATAGCACAGATACGCAGTATATT. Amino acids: CASSLVADSTDTQYI.

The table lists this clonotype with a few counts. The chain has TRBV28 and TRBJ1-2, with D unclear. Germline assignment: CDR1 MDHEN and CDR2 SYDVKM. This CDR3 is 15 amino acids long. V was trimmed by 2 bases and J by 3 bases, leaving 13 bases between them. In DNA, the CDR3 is TGTGCCAGCAGTTTAATAGGACGGAAGGACTATGGCTACACCTTC. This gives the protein CASSLIGRKDYGYTF.

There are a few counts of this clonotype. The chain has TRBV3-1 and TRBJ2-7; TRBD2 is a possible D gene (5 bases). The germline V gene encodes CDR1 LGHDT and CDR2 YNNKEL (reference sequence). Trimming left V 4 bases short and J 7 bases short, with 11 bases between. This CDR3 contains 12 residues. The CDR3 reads CASSRAVGEQYF. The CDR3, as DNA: TGTGCCAGCAGCCGAGCGGTTGGGGAGCAGTACTTC.

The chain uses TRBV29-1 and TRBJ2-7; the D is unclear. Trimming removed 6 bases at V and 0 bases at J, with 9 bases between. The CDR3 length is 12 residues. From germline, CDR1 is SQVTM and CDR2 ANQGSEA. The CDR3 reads CSVAENSYEQYF. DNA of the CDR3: TGCAGCGTGGCAGAGAACTCCTACGAGCAGTACTTC.

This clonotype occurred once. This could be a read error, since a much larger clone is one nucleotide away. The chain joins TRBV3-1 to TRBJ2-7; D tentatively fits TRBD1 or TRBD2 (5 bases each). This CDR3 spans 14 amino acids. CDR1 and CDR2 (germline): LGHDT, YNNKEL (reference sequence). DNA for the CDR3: TGTGCCAGCAGCCAACGGGGCAGCTCCTACGGGCAGTACTTC. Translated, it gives CASSQRGSSYGQYF.

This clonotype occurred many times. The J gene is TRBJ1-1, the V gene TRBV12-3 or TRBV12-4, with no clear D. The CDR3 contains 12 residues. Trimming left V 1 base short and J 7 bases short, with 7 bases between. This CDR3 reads CASSLGPGEAFF. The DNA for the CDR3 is TGTGCCAGCAGTTTAGGTCCCGGTGAAGCTTTCTTT.

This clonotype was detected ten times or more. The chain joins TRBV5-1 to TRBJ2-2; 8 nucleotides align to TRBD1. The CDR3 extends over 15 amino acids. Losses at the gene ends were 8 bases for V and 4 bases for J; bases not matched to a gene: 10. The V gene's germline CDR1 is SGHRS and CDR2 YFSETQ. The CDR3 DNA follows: TGCGCCAGTGGACAGGGTTTAAATCCCACCGGGGAGCTGTTTTTT. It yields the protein CASGQGLNPTGELFF. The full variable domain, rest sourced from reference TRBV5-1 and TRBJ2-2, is KAGVTQTPRYLIKTRGQQVTLSCSPISGHRSVSWYQQTPGQGLQFLFEYFSETQRNKGNFPGRFSGRQFSNSRSEMNVSTLELGDSALYLCASGQGLNPTGELFFGEGSRLTVL.

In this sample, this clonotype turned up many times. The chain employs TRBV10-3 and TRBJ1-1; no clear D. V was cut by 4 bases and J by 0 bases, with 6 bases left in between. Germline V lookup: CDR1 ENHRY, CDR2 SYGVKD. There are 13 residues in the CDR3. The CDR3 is CAISGHLNTEAFF. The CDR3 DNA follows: TGTGCCATCAGTGGACACCTGAACACTGAAGCTTTCTTT.

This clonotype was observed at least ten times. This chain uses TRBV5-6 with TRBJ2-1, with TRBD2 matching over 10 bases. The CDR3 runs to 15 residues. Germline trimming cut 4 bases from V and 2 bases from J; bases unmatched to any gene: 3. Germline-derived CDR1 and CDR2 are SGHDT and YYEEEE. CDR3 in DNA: TGTGCCAGCAGCGCAAGCGGGAGGGCCTACAATGAGCAGTTCTTC. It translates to CASSASGRAYNEQFF.

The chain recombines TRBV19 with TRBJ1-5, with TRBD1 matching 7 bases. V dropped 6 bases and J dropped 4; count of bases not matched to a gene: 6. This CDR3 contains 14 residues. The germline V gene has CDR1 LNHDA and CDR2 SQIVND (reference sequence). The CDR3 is CASRISQGNQPQHF. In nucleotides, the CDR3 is TGTGCCAGTAGGATTTCACAGGGGAATCAGCCCCAGCATTTT.